This entry concerns a single TCR beta chain. Antigen: not known. These data originate in a study of TIL therapy for anti-PD-1-resistant metastatic lung cancer. Study details: Patients then received nivolumab; progressors got lymphodepletion, TIL and IL-2. The study, taken as a whole, reports: The baseline peripheral repertoire was partially replaced by infused TIL clonotypes that later decayed. Patients were highly selected, enriched for treatment-naive, never-smoker and oncogene-addicted cases.

The time point: pre-treatment sample, taken before nivolumab and TIL therapy. This was the immunoSEQ v3 assay. Sequencing depth was about 2 million read pairs for survey level, roughly 5-6.5 million for deep. The data were produced by immunoSEQ multiplex PCR, yet TCRdb's version contains in-frame clones alone and is incomplete. The data contain 36,000 or so clones, about 73% of them singletons. Germline CDR1 and CDR2: SGHTA and FQGNSA. Trimming removed 5 bases from V and 5 bases from J, with 12 bases in between. This CDR3 is 13 amino acids long. The specimen was blood, collected at baseline. The chain has TRBV7-2 and TRBJ2-5; tentative D call: TRBD1 (5 bases). The clonotype comes from a person aged 25 to 80 with non-small cell lung cancer. The CDR3 DNA reads TGTGCCAGCAGCCGCAGGGTGGGGGAGACCCAGTACTTC. Translation: CASSRRVGETQYF.